The present T cell receptor (beta chain) was sequenced within a study of neurological immune-mediated disorders. The CDR3 spans 15 residues. Germline V gene sequence: CDR1 SEHNR, CDR2 FQNEAQ (reference sequence). Trimming cost V 8 bases and J 2 bases, with 19 bases left between them. Using its own MiXCR run on the 5' RACE reads, TCRdb lists one record per CDR3 protein. The sample carries 30,000 to 35,000 distinct CDR3 sequences, approximately 24% recorded once. This clonotype was picked up many times. This sequence was found in a man in his forties or fifties with HTLV-1-associated myelopathy (HAM/TSP). Sequenced: CD4+ T cells from blood. The V call is TRBV7-9, the J call TRBJ2-7; TRBD1 is a possible D gene (5 bases). In nucleotides, the CDR3 is TGTGCCAGCTCCGATAGGGGCAGGGCCACCTACGAGCAGTACTTC. Residues: CASSDRGRATYEQYF.